These 22 T cell receptor beta chains originate from one sample sequenced in a study of cytomegalovirus exposure and HLA in healthy donors. PCR amplification relied on 60 Vbeta primers (plus 13 Jbeta primers). Clones were sequenced by immunoSEQ multiplex PCR, and TCRdb holds only the in-frame ones, with some missing. The sample shows 150,000 to 200,000 clones, roughly 75% of them seen only once. The source material was PBMCs. The receptors were sampled from a woman in her 40s in good health and CMV-seropositive.

This clone was seen a few times. The chain joins TRBV7-8 to TRBJ1-2; 7 bases line up with TRBD1. CDR3 length equals 17 residues. The J segment lost 3 bases and the V segment lost 4 bases, leaving 14 bases of the junction unmatched. Per germline, CDR1 SGHVS and CDR2 FQNEAQ. In nucleotides, the CDR3 is TGTGCCAGCAGCTACGTGATGGTGACAGGGACGGACTATGGCTACACCTTC. Translation gives CASSYVMVTGTDYGYTF. Full variable domain (rest looked up from reference TRBV7-8 and TRBJ1-2): GAGVSQSPRYKVAKRGQDVALRCDPISGHVSLFWYQQALGQGPEFLTYFQNEAQLDKSGLPSDRFFAERPEGSVSTLKIQRTQQEDSAVYLCASSYVMVTGTDYGYTFGSGTRLTVV.

The rearrangement links TRBV27 to TRBJ2-1; TRBD2 aligns across 12 bases. V lost 5 bases, J lost 0 bases, and 11 bases stayed unmatched. This CDR3 spans 19 amino acids. CDR1 and CDR2 (germline): MNHEY, SMNVEV (reference sequence). This chain's CDR3 is CASSPRLAGASSSYNEQFF. The CDR3 nucleotides are TGTGCCAGCAGTCCTCGACTAGCGGGAGCGTCAAGCTCCTACAATGAGCAGTTCTTC.

This clone showed up just a few times. The rearrangement links TRBV28 to TRBJ2-6, with 9 positions matching TRBD1. Germline CDR1 is MDHEN and CDR2 is SYDVKM. The V and J ends lost 5 bases and 4 bases, in that order; junction bases with no gene match: 12. This CDR3 has 18 amino acids. As DNA, the CDR3 is TGTGCCAGCAGTCCCGGGGGACAGGGCTTAAGAGGGGCCAACGTCCTGACTTTC. Protein sequence: CASSPGGQGLRGANVLTF. The full variable domain, with the rest looked up from reference TRBV28 and TRBJ2-6, is DVKVTQSSRYLVKRTGEKVFLECVQDMDHENMFWYRQDPGLGLRLIYFSYDVKMKEKGDIPEGYSVSREKKERFSLILESASTNQTSMYLCASSPGGQGLRGANVLTFGAGSRLTVL.

This chain joins TRBV18 and TRBJ1-1; no clear D. The length of the CDR3 is 14 residues. Germline-derived CDR1 and CDR2 are KGHSH and LQKENI. Trimming removed 2 bases from V and 7 bases from J, with 14 bases in between. CDR3 in DNA: TGTGCCAGCTCACCAGGAGCCGGCGGGTATGAAGCTTTCTTT. This gives the protein CASSPGAGGYEAFF. The entire variable domain, with the rest obtained from reference TRBV18 and TRBJ1-1, is as follows: NAGVMQNPRHLVRRRGQEARLRCSPMKGHSHVYWYRQLPEEGLKFMVYLQKENIIDESGMPKERFSAEFPKEGPSILRIQQVVRGDSAAYFCASSPGAGGYEAFFGQGTRLTVV.

The V gene is TRBV6-5, the J gene TRBJ2-5; TRBD2 might be the D (5 bases). CDR1 and CDR2 from the germline V gene are MNHEY and SVGAGI. The length of the CDR3 is 13 residues. The ends were cut back, 4 bases at V and 5 bases at J, with 11 bases in the middle. CDR3 coding DNA: TGTGCCAGCAGTTTCCCCGGGGTGGAGACCCAGTACTTC. It translates to CASSFPGVETQYF.

The genes are TRBV5-4 and TRBJ2-7, with 7 bases that match TRBD1. With 5 bases clipped from V and 4 bases from J, the junction kept 9 bases outside the gene matches. This CDR3 region has 14 residues. The germline V gene has CDR1 SGHNT and CDR2 YYREEE (reference sequence). The DNA for the CDR3 is TGTGCCAGCAGTCTAGACGACAGGGTTTACGAGCAGTACTTC. Translated, it gives CASSLDDRVYEQYF. Together with reference TRBV5-4 and TRBJ2-7, the CDR3 gives the full variable domain: ETGVTQSPTHLIKTRGQQVTLRCSSQSGHNTVSWYQQALGQGPQFIFQYYREEENGRGNFPPRFSGLQFPNYSSELNVNALELDDSALYLCASSLDDRVYEQYFGPGTRLTVT.

CDR3 DNA: TGTGCCAGCAGTATTACTAGCGGGAGGGCAGATACGCAGTATTTT. This sequence encodes CASSITSGRADTQYF. The chain recombines TRBV27 with TRBJ2-3; 13 bases are shared with TRBD2. V shed 5 bases and J 4 bases; nucleotides not matched to a gene: 3. From germline, CDR1 is MNHEY and CDR2 SMNVEV (reference sequence). CDR3 length: 15 amino acids.

In DNA, the CDR3 is TGTGCCAGCAGTCACGACAGTTTCAATCAGCCCCAGCATTTT. Translated: CASSHDSFNQPQHF. The chain is built from TRBV28 and TRBJ1-5, with a tentative D call TRBD1 (5 bases). The CDR3 is 14 residues long. Germline V CDR1 and CDR2: MDHEN, SYDVKM. V was trimmed by 5 bases and J by 3 bases, leaving 11 bases between them.

This clone was seen a few times. This chain uses TRBV19 with TRBJ1-3, with no clear D. The V and J ends lost 7 bases and 4 bases respectively, with 20 bases between them. CDR3 length: 16 amino acids. Germline CDR1 is LNHDA and CDR2 is SQIVND (reference sequence). The CDR3 nucleotides are TGTGCCAGTACCCGCGGCTGGGAGTCTTGGGGAAACACCATATATTTT. Protein: CASTRGWESWGNTIYF.

This chain links TRBV19 with TRBJ2-2; D is undetermined. Deletions cut 4 bases from V and 0 bases from J, with 6 bases between. The CDR3 extends over 14 amino acids. Germline V lookup: CDR1 LNHDA, CDR2 SQIVND (reference sequence). The CDR3 loop is CASSRAANTGELFF. CDR3 coding DNA: TGTGCCAGTAGTAGGGCAGCGAACACCGGGGAGCTGTTTTTT.

The chain is built from TRBV6-6 and TRBJ1-2, with D unclear. The germline V and J ends were trimmed by 6 bases and 7 bases, with 18 bases remaining between them. CDR1 and CDR2 from the germline V gene are MNHNY and SVGAGI (reference sequence). CDR3 size: 14 residues. In DNA form, the CDR3 reads TGTGCCAGCAGCTACGATCTGGCGGGAAGTGGCTACACCTTC. It yields the protein CASSYDLAGSGYTF.

This clone was counted a few times. The chain uses TRBV14 and TRBJ1-2; D possibly corresponds to TRBD1 (6 bases). V shed 4 bases and J shed 6 bases, with 18 bases lying between them. This CDR3 has 15 residues. CDR1 is SGHDN and CDR2 is FVKESK in the germline V gene. In DNA, the CDR3 is TGTGCCAGCAGCCGCCGAACAGGGATGAGGAATGGCTACACCTTC. This translates into CASSRRTGMRNGYTF. Complete variable domain (other parts from reference TRBV14 and TRBJ1-2): EAGVTQFPSHSVIEKGQTVTLRCDPISGHDNLYWYRRVMGKEIKFLLHFVKESKQDESGMPNNRFLAERTGGTYSTLKVQPAELEDSGVYFCASSRRTGMRNGYTFGSGTRLTVV.

DNA for the CDR3: TGTGCCAGCAGCGGGGACAGGCGACACACTGAAGCTTTCTTT. Translated, it gives CASSGDRRHTEAFF. The J gene is TRBJ1-1, the V gene TRBV6-1; 8 bases map to TRBD1. The CDR3 is made up of 14 amino acids. The V gene end was trimmed by 6 bases and the J gene end by 3 bases; junction bases not matched to a gene: 6. CDR1 and CDR2 from the germline V gene are MNHNS and SASEGT.

This rearrangement joins TRBV4-3 to TRBJ2-2, with 10 bases lining up with TRBD2. CDR3 length: 16 amino acids. Germline V lookup: CDR1 LGHNA, CDR2 YSLEER. Trimming at V came to 7 bases and at J to 6 bases, leaving 11 bases not matched to a gene. CDR3 nucleotides: TGCGCCAGCACCGAAGACCCTAGCGGGAGCCCCGGGGAGCTGTTTTTT. Translated, it gives CASTEDPSGSPGELFF.

The chain combines TRBV5-1 with TRBJ2-7; weak D call: TRBD2 (6 bases). There are 14 residues in the CDR3. V was trimmed by 4 bases and J by 0 bases, leaving 11 bases between them. Germline V gene lookup returns CDR1 SGHRS and CDR2 YFSETQ. The CDR3 sequence: CASSDGTGSYEQYF. The CDR3 region has the DNA TGCGCCAGCAGCGACGGGACTGGCTCCTACGAGCAGTACTTC.

CDR3 amino acids: CASRTSNEQFF. CDR3 nucleotides: TGTGCCAGCCGGACTAGTAATGAGCAGTTCTTC. The chain links TRBV28 to TRBJ2-1, with 7 nucleotides matching TRBD2. CDR3 length: 11 amino acids. Germline loops: CDR1 MDHEN, CDR2 SYDVKM. Germline trimming cut 8 bases from V and 7 bases from J; bases unmatched to any gene: 2. The full variable domain, rest sourced from reference TRBV28 and TRBJ2-1, is DVKVTQSSRYLVKRTGEKVFLECVQDMDHENMFWYRQDPGLGLRLIYFSYDVKMKEKGDIPEGYSVSREKKERFSLILESASTNQTSMYLCASRTSNEQFFGPGTRLTVL.

The chain recombines TRBV6-6 with TRBJ1-2, with 8 positions matching TRBD1. In germline, CDR1 is MNHNY, CDR2 SVGAGI (reference sequence). CDR3 length: 12 amino acids. Trimming took 4 bases from V and 7 from J; bases not matched to a gene: 2. This CDR3 reads CASSSDRAGYTF. In DNA form, the CDR3 reads TGTGCCAGCAGTTCGGACAGGGCTGGCTACACCTTC.

The V call is TRBV28, the J call TRBJ1-2; D perhaps matches TRBD1 (6 bases). The CDR3 length is 14 residues. The germline V gene has CDR1 MDHEN and CDR2 SYDVKM. Trimming removed 5 bases from V and 4 bases from J, with 14 bases in between. Here the CDR3 reads CASSPNRDIYGYTF. The CDR3 DNA follows: TGTGCCAGCAGTCCAAACAGGGATATCTATGGCTACACCTTC.

J is TRBJ2-3 and V is TRBV5-6, with TRBD2 matching over 12 bases. This CDR3 contains 16 residues. Germline CDR1 reads SGHDT; CDR2 reads YYEEEE. Trimming took 0 bases from V and 4 from J; bases not matched to a gene: 3. The chain's CDR3 is CASSLGLAGVADTQYF. CDR3 bases: TGTGCCAGCAGCTTGGGACTAGCGGGAGTAGCAGATACGCAGTATTTT.

This chain uses TRBV9 with TRBJ1-1, with 7 bases fitting TRBD1. CDR3 size: 13 residues. V lost 4 bases to trimming and J lost 4 bases; unmatched junction nucleotides: 4. The germline gives CDR1 SGDLS, CDR2 YYNGEE. CDR3 protein: CASSLRTGTEAFF. CDR3 DNA sequence: TGTGCCAGCAGCCTTCGGACAGGCACTGAAGCTTTCTTT.

V and J are TRBV30 and TRBJ2-1; the D is unclear. CDR1 is GTSNPN and CDR2 is SVGIG in the germline V gene (reference sequence). Trimming took off 0 bases at V and 10 bases at J, with 13 bases between the two ends. The CDR3 has 13 amino acids. CDR3: CAWSVLAAAEQFF. The CDR3 DNA reads as TGTGCCTGGAGTGTCCTCGCTGCCGCGGAGCAGTTCTTC.

Only a few counts were recorded for this clone. The chain carries TRBV14 and TRBJ2-1; 8 bases map to TRBD2. J gave up 0 bases and V 4 bases, and 5 bases lay outside the gene matches. From germline, CDR1 is SGHDN and CDR2 FVKESK. The CDR3 has 16 residues. The CDR3, as DNA: TGTGCCAGCAGCCCCGGACTAGCCTACTCCTACAATGAGCAGTTCTTC. This gives the protein CASSPGLAYSYNEQFF.